The T cell receptor (beta chain) described here comes from a study of blood T cell repertoires in COVID-19. About the study: PBMCs, B-cell-depleted T cells, or T cells were the source of the cDNA or gDNA that made up the material.

V was trimmed by 3 bases and J by 4 bases, leaving 13 bases between them. Germline CDR1 GTSNPN, CDR2 SVGIG (reference sequence). This CDR3 is built from 14 residues. Original handling: Estimation of nucleated cell counts was performed using reference gene primer amplification. This table comes from immunoSEQ multiplex PCR, and its TCRdb copy is limited to in-frame clones, with some not included. From that table come the V and J calls and clone size; the DNA was used to work out D and trimming. The sample includes about 74,000 clones, roughly 84% of them seen just once. Sequenced sample: peripheral blood. This chain connects TRBV30 to TRBJ1-5, with D possibly being TRBD1 (6 bases). The TCR was taken from a man in his sixties or seventies with active or convalescent COVID-19. The CDR3 region has the DNA TGTGCCTGGAGAGGGCCAGGGGTGAATCAGCCCCAGCATTTT. The encoded protein is CAWRGPGVNQPQHF.